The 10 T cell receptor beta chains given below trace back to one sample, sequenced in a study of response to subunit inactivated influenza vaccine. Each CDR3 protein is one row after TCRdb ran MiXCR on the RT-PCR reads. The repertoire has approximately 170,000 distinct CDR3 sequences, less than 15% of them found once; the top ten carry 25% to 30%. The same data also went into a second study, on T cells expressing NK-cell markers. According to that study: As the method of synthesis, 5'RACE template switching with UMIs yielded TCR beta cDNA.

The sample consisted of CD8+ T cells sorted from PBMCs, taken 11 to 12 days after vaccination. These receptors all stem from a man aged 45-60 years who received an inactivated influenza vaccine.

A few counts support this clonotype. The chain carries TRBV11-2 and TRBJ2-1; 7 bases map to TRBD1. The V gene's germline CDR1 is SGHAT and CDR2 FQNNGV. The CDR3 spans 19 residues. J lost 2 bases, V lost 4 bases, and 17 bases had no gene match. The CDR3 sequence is CASSSGQAGLGVPYNEQFF. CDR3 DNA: TGTGCCAGCAGCTCCGGACAGGCGGGTTTGGGGGTTCCCTACAATGAGCAGTTCTTC.

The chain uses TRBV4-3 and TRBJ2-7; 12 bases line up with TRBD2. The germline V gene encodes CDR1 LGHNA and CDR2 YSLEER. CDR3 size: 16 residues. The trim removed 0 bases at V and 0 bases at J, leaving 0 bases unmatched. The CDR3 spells CASSQEGLAGSYEQYF. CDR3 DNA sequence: TGCGCCAGCAGCCAAGAGGGACTAGCGGGCTCCTACGAGCAGTACTTC.

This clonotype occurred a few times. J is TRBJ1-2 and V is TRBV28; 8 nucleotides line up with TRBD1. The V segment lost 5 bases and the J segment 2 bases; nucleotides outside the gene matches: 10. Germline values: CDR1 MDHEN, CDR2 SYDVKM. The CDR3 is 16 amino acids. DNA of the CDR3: TGTGCCAGCAGTGCGACTCTGAACAGGGGGAACTATGGCTACACCTTC. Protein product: CASSATLNRGNYGYTF.

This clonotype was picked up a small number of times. CDR3 nucleotide sequence: TGTGCCAGCAGTTACCTACGATCTGGGCTAGGGCTCAATGAGCAGTTCTTC. Amino acids: CASSYLRSGLGLNEQFF. This chain connects TRBV6-5 to TRBJ2-1; D remains unclear. Per germline, CDR1 MNHEY and CDR2 SVGAGI. Trimming took 2 bases from V and 6 from J, leaving 20 bases between them. CDR3 length: 17 residues.

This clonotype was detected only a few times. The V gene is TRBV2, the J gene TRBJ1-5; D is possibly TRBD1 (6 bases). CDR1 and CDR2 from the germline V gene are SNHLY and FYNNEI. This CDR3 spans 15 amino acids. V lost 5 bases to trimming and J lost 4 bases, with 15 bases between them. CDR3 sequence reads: CASSSSGGRNQPQHF. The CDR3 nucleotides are TGTGCCAGCAGTTCTTCCGGGGGGCGGAATCAGCCCCAGCATTTT. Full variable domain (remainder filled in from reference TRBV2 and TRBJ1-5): EPEVTQTPSHQVTQMGQEVILRCVPISNHLYFYWYRQILGQKVEFLVSFYNNEISEKSEIFDDQFSVERPDGSNFTLKIRSTKLEDSAMYFCASSSSGGRNQPQHFGDGTRLSIL.

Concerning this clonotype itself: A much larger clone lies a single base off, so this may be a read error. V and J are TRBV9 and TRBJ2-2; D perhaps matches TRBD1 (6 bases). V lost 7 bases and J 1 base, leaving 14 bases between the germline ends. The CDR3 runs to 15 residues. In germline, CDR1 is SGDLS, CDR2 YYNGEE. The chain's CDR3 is CASCAEGGNTGELFF. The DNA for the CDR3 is TGTGCCAGCTGCGCAGAAGGGGGGAACACCGGGGAGCTGTTTTTT.

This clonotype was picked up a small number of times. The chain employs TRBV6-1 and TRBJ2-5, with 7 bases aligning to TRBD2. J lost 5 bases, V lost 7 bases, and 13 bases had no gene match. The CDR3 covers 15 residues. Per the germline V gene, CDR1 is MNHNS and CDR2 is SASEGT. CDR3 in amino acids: CASTSGWAGEETQYF. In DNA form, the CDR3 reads TGTGCCAGCACCTCAGGCTGGGCGGGAGAGGAGACCCAGTACTTC.

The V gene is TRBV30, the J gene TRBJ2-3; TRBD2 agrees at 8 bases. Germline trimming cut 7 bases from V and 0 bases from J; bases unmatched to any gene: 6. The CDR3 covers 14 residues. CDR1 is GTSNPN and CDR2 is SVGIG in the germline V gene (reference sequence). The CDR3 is CAFRLARSTDTQYF. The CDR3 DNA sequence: TGTGCCTTTCGACTAGCGAGAAGCACAGATACGCAGTATTTT.

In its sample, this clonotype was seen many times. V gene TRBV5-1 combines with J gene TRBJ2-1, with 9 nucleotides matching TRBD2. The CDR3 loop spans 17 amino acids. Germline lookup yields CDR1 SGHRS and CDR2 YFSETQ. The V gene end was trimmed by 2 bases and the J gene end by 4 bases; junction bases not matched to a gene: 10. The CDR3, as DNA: TGCGCCAGCAGCTTCACTAGCGGGCGGGAACTATACAATGAGCAGTTCTTC. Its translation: CASSFTSGRELYNEQFF.

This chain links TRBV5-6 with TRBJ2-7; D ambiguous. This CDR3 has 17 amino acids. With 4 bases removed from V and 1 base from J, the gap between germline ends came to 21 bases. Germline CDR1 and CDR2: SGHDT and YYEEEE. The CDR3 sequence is CASSLGPPLTVSYEQYF. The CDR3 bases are TGTGCCAGCAGCCTCGGACCGCCACTTACTGTTTCCTACGAGCAGTACTTC.